This T cell receptor (beta chain) originates from a study of blood T cell repertoires in COVID-19. Background on the study: The origin of the acute and convalescent COVID-19 samples was the United States, Italy and Spain. PBMCs, B-cell-depleted T cells, or T cells were the source of the cDNA or gDNA that made up the material.

As handled by the study authors: It was from reference gene primer amplification that nucleated cell counts were estimated. Using immunoSEQ multiplex PCR, the repertoire was profiled, and TCRdb retains in-frame clones only, with some absent. V, J and clone size derive from that table, while D and trimming were established from the DNA sequence. The profile shows a few hundred thousand clones, roughly 90% of them singletons. Germline CDR1 is LGHDT and CDR2 is YNNKEL (reference sequence). The CDR3 consists of 14 residues. To note about this clone: The junction and the germline gene differ at one end; a read error may be behind it.

The chain links TRBV3-1 (or the pseudogene TRBV3-2) to TRBJ1-1; D unclear. The sample taken for sequencing was peripheral blood. This receptor was identified in a man aged 55 to 69 who had recovered from COVID-19. The CDR3 here is CASSQGRTNPGSLF. The CDR3, as DNA: TGTGCCAGCAGCCAAGGTCGAACTAACCCCGGGAGTCTCTTT.